The clone carrying this T cell receptor (beta chain) was detected only once. CDR1 is DFQATT, CDR2 SNEGSKA, per germline (reference sequence). The CDR3 is made up of 12 amino acids. Combining a sample-barcoded 5' primer with a J-beta primer mix, a second PCR ran for about 6 to 11 cycles. TCRdb analysed the 5' RACE reads with MiXCR anew, one entry per CDR3 protein. The sample has approximately 1.5 million distinct CDR3 sequences; roughly 30% are singletons. The data belong to a study of blood T cells in healthy people across ages. The genes are TRBV20-1 and TRBJ2-1; maybe TRBD1 (5 bases). The TCR sequence derives from a woman in her twenties or thirties in good health. Sequenced: blood. The CDR3 loop is CSRVGSYNEQFF. As DNA, the CDR3 is TGCAGCAGGGTTGGATCCTACAATGAGCAGTTCTTC.